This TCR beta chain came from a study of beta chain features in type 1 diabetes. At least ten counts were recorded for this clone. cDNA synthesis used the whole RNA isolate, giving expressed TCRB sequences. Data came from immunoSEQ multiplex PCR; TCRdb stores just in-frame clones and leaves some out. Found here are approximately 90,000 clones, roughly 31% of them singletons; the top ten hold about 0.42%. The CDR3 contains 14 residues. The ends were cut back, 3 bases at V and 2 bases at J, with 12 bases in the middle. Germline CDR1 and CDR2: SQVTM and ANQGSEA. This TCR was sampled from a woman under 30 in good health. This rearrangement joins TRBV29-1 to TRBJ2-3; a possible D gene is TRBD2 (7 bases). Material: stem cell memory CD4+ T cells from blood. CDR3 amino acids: CSVDGRGATDTQYF. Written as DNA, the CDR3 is TGCAGCGTTGATGGTCGGGGGGCCACAGATACGCAGTATTTT.